This T cell receptor beta chain was captured by sequencing in a study of T cell responses to AZD1222 COVID-19 vaccine. In regard to this clone: Its antigen remains unknown.

The CDR3 extends over 15 amino acids. Trimming took 7 bases from V and 1 from J; bases not matched to a gene: 10. The germline V gene has CDR1 SNHLY and CDR2 FYNNEI. Second-dose schedules of about 4 or about 12 weeks were combined. The study, taken as a whole, reports: Nearly half of spike-specific TCRs reportedly target variant regions that are unmutated in the B.1.351 and B.1.1.7 variants. Repertoire sampling happened only post peak T cell response. Donors in the cohort were predominantly white British and more often female, and clonal diversity was possibly underestimated.

Sequenced by immunoSEQ multiplex PCR; TCRdb stores in-frame clones only, minus some. The sample consists of about 270,000 clones, around 93% of them appearing once. The material sequenced was peripheral blood, taken 28 days after the second AZD1222 dose. This TCR was sampled from an adult who received the AZD1222 COVID-19 vaccine. This chain connects TRBV2 to TRBJ2-7; 7 bases are a match to TRBD2. CDR3 region: CASIMDSGSSYEQYF. The CDR3 DNA sequence: TGTGCCAGCATTATGGATAGCGGGTCATCCTACGAGCAGTACTTC. Supplemented by reference TRBV2 and TRBJ2-7, the full variable domain reads EPEVTQTPSHQVTQMGQEVILRCVPISNHLYFYWYRQILGQKVEFLVSFYNNEISEKSEIFDDQFSVERPDGSNFTLKIRSTKLEDSAMYFCASIMDSGSSYEQYFGPGTRLTVT.